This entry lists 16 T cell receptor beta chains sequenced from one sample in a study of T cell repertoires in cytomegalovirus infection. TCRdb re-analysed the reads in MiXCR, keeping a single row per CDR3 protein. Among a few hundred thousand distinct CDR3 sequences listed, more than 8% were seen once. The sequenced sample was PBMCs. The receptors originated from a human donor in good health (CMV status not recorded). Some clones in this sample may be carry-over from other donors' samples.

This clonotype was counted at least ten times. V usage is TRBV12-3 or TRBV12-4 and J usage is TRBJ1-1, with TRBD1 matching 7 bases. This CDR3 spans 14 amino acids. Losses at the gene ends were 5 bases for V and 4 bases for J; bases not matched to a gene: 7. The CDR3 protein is CASSPQGGGTEAFF. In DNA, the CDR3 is TGTGCCAGCAGTCCCCAGGGGGGGGGCACTGAAGCTTTCTTT.

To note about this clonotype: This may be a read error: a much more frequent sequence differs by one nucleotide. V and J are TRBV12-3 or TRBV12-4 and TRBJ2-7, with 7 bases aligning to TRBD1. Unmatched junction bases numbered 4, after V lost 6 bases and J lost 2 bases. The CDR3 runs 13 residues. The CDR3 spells CASRFTGAYEQYF. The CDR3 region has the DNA TGTGCCAGCAGGTTTACAGGGGCCTACGAGCAGTACTTC.

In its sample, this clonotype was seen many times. As DNA, the CDR3 is TGTGCCAGCAGCCCGCTCTTACAGGGCCCTGAAGCTTTCTTT. Its translation: CASSPLLQGPEAFF. The chain carries TRBV4-2 and TRBJ1-1; possible D gene TRBD1, 6 bases. This CDR3 contains 14 residues. The germline CDR1 and CDR2 sequences are LGHNA and YNFKEQ. The V end lost 4 bases, the J end lost 6 bases, and 15 bases lay between the germline ends.

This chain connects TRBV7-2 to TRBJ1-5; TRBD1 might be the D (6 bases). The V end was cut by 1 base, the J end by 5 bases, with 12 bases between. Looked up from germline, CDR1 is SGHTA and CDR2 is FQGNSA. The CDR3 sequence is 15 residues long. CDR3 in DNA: TGTGCCAGCAGCTTAGAAGGGACAATATATCAGCCCCAGCATTTT. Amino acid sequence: CASSLEGTIYQPQHF.

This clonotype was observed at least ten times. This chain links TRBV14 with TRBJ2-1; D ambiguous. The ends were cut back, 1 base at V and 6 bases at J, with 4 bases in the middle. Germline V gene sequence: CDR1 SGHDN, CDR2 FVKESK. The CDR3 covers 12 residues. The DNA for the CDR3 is TGTGCCAGCAGCCAAGTAGGCAATGAGCAGTTCTTC. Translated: CASSQVGNEQFF.

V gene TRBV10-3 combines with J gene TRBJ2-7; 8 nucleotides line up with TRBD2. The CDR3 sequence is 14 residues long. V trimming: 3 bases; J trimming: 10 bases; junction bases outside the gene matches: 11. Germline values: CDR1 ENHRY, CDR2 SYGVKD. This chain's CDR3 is CAISESGGVPYQYF. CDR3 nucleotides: TGTGCCATCAGTGAATCGGGAGGGGTTCCCTACCAGTACTTC.

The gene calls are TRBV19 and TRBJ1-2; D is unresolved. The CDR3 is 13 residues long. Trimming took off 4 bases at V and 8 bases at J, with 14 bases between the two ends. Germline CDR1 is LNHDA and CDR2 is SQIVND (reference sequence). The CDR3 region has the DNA TGTGCCAGTAGTACACACTGGGGAGGAGGCTACACCTTC. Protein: CASSTHWGGGYTF.

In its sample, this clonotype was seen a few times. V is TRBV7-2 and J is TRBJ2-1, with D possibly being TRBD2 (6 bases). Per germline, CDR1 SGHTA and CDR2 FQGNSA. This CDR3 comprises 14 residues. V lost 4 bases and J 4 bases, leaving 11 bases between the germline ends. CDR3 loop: CASSYDSGYNEQFF. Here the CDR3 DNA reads TGTGCCAGCAGCTATGATAGCGGTTACAATGAGCAGTTCTTC.

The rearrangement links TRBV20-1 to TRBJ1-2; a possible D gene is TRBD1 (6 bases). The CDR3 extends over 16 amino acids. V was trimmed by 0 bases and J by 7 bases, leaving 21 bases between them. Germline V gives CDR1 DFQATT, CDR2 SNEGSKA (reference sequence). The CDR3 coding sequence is TGCAGTGCTAGAGACCCCGACAGGCGCCTCTCAAGTGGCTACACCTTC. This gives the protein CSARDPDRRLSSGYTF.

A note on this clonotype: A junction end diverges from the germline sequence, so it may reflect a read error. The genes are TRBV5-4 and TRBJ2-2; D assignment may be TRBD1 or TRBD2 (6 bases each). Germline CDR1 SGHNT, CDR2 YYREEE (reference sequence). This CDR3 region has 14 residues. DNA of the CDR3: TGTGCCAGCAGTTTGGGGGGCCTGGCCGGGGAGCTGTTTTTT. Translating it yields CASSLGGLAGELFF.

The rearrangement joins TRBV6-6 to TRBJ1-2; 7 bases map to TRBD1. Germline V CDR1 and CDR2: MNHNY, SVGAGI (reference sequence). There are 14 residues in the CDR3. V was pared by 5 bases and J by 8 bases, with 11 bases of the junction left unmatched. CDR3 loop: CASSTGTAKGGYTF. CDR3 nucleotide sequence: TGTGCCAGCAGTACCGGGACAGCTAAAGGGGGCTACACCTTC.

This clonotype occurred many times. The CDR3 spells CASSVTGTEKETQYF. In DNA, the CDR3 is TGTGCCAGCAGCGTAACCGGGACGGAAAAAGAGACCCAGTACTTC. The chain employs TRBV7-2 and TRBJ2-5; perhaps D is TRBD1 or TRBD2 (5 bases each). The germline V gene has CDR1 SGHTA and CDR2 FQGNSA. The CDR3 spans 15 residues. Trimming left V 5 bases short and J 3 bases short, with 16 bases between.

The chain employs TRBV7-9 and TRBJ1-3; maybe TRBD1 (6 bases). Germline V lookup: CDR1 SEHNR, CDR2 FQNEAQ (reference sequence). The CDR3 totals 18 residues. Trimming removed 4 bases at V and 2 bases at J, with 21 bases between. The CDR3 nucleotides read TGTGCCAGCAGCTCTCCAAAGACGGTGGACAGCGCTGGAAACACCATATATTTT. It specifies CASSSPKTVDSAGNTIYF. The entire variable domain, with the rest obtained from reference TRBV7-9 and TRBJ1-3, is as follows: DTGVSQNPRHKITKRGQNVTFRCDPISEHNRLYWYRQTLGQGPEFLTYFQNEAQLEKSRLLSDRFSAERPKGSFSTLEIQRTEQGDSAMYLCASSSPKTVDSAGNTIYFGEGSWLTVV.

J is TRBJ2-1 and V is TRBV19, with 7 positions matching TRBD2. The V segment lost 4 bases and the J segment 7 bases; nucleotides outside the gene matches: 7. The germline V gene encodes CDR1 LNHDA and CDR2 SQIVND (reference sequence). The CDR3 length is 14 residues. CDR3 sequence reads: CASSNSGRANEQFF. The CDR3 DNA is TGTGCCAGTAGTAATTCTGGGAGGGCGAATGAGCAGTTCTTC.

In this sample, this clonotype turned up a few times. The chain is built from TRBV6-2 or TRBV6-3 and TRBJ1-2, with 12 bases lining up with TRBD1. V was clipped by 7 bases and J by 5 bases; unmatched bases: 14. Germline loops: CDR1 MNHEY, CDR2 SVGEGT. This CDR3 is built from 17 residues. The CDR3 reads CASIGAGTGGREYGYTF. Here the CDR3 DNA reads TGTGCCAGCATCGGGGCCGGGACAGGGGGCCGAGAGTATGGCTACACCTTC.

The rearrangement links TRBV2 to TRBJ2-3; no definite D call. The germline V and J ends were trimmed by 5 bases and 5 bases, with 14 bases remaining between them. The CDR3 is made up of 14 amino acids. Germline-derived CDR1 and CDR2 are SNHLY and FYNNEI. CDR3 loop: CASSPRSAGDTQYF. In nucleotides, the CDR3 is TGTGCCAGCAGTCCCAGGTCCGCCGGAGATACGCAGTATTTT.